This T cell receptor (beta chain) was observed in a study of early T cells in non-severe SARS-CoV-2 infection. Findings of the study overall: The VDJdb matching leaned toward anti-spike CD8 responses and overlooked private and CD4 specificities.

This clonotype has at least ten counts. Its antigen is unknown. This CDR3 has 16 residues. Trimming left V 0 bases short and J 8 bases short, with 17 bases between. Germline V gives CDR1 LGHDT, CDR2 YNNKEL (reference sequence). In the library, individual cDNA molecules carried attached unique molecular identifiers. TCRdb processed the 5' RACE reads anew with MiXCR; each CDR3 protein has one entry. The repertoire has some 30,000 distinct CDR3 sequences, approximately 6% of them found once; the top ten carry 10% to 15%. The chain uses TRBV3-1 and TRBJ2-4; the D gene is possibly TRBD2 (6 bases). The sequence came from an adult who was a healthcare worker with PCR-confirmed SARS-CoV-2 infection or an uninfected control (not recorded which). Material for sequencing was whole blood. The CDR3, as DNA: TGTGCCAGCAGCCAAGATTCCGGGAGCTGGAGCGACATTCAGTACTTC. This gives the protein CASSQDSGSWSDIQYF.